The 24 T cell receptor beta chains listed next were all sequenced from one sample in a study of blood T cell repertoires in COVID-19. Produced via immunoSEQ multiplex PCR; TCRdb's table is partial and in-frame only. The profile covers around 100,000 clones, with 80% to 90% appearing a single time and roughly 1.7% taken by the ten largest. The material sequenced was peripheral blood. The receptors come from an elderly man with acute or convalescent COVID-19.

The CDR3, as DNA: TGTGCCAGCACCGCCGTAGGGGGAACTGGGGCCAACGTCCTGACTTTC. Translation: CASTAVGGTGANVLTF. The chain is built from TRBV27 and TRBJ2-6, with TRBD1 as a possible D gene (6 bases). Trimming shortened V by 7 bases and J by 2 bases, and 15 bases separated the two germline ends. Germline CDR1 MNHEY, CDR2 SMNVEV (reference sequence). The CDR3 sequence is 16 residues long. The variable domain in full, completed from reference TRBV27 and TRBJ2-6, reads EAQVTQNPRYLITVTGKKLTVTCSQNMNHEYMSWYRQDPGLGLRQIYYSMNVEVTDKGDVPEGYKVSRKEKRNFPLILESPSPNQTSLYFCASTAVGGTGANVLTFGAGSRLTVL.

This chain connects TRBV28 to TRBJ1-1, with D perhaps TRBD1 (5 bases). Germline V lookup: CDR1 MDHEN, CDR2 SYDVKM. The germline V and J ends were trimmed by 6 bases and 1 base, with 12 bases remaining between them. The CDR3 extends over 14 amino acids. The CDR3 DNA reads TGTGCCAGCAGGGTCGGCAGGGAGAACACTGAAGCTTTCTTT. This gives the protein CASRVGRENTEAFF.

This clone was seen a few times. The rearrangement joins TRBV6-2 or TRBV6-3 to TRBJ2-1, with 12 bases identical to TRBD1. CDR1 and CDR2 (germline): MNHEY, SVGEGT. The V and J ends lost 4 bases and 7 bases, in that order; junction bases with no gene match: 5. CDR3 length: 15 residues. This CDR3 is CASSSGTGGWNEQFF. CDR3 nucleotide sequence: TGTGCCAGCAGTTCCGGGACAGGGGGCTGGAATGAGCAGTTCTTC.

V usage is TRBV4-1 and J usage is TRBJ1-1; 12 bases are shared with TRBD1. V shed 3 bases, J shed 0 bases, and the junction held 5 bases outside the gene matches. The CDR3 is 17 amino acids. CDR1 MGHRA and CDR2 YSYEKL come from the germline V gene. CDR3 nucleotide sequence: TGCGCCAGCAGCCATAGAGGGACAGGGGGCCTGAACACTGAAGCTTTCTTT. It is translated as CASSHRGTGGLNTEAFF.

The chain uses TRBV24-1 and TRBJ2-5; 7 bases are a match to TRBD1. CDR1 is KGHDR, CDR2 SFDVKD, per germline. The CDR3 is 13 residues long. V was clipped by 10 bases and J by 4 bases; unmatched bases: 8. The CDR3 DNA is TGTGCCACGGGGACAGACGTCCCAGAGACCCAGTACTTC. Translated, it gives CATGTDVPETQYF.

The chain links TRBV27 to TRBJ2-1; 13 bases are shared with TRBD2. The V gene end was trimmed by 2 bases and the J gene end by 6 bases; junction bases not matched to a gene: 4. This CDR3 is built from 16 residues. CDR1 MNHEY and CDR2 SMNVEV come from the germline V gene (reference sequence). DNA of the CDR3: TGTGCCAGCAGTTTACAGGGACTAGCGGGACTCAATGAGCAGTTCTTC. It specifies CASSLQGLAGLNEQFF.

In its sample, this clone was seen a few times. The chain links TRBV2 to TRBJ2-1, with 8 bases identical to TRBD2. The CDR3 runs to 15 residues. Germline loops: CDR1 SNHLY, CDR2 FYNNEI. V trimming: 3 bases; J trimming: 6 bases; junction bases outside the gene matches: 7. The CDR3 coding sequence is TGTGCCAGCAGTGATTGGGCGGGAGGCCCCAATGAGCAGTTCTTC. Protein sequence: CASSDWAGGPNEQFF.

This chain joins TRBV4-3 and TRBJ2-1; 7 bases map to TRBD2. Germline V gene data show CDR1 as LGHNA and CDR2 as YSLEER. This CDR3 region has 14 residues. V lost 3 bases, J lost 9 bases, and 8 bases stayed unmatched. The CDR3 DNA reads TGCGCCAGCAGCCAGATGCATAGGGAGGGTGAGCAGTTCTTC. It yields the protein CASSQMHREGEQFF.

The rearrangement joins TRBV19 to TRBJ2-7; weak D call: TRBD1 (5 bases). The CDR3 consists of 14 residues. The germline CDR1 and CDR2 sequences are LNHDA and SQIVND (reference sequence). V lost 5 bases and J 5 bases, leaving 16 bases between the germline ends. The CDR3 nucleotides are TGTGCCAGTAGTCCGATGCAGGGCGTAAACGAGCAGTACTTC. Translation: CASSPMQGVNEQYF.

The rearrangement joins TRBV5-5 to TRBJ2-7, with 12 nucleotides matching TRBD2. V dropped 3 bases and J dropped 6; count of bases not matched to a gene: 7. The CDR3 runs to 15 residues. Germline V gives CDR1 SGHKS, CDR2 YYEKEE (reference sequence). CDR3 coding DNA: TGTGCCAGCAGCTACTCCGGGACTAGCGGGCCCGAGCAGTACTTC. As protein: CASSYSGTSGPEQYF.

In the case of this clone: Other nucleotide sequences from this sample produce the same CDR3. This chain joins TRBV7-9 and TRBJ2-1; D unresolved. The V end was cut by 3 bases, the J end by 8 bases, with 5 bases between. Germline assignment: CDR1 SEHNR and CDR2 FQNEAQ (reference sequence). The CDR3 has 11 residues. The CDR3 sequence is CASSFSDEQFF. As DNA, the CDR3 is TGTGCCAGCAGCTTCTCGGATGAGCAGTTCTTC.

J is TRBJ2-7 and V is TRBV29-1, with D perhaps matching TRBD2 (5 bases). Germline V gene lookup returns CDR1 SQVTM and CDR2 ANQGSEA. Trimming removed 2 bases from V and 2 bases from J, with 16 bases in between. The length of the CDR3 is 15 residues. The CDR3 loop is CSVEMEVGLAYEQYF. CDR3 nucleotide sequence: TGCAGCGTTGAAATGGAGGTGGGCTTGGCCTACGAGCAGTACTTC.

The CDR3 loop reads CASSLPGMIYTF. The CDR3 nucleotides are TGCGCCAGCAGCCTCCCAGGGATGATCTACACCTTC. The chain carries TRBV5-1 and TRBJ1-2; a weak D match, TRBD1 (5 bases). Looked up from germline, CDR1 is SGHRS and CDR2 is YFSETQ. This CDR3 is built from 12 residues. Trimming took 4 bases from V and 10 from J, leaving 14 bases between them.

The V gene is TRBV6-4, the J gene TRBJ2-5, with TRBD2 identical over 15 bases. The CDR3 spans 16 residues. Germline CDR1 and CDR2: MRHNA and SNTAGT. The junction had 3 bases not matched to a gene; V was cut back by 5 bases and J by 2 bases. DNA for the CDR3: TGTGCCAGCAGTCCGGGACTAGCGGGGGGACAAGAGACCCAGTACTTC. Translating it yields CASSPGLAGGQETQYF.

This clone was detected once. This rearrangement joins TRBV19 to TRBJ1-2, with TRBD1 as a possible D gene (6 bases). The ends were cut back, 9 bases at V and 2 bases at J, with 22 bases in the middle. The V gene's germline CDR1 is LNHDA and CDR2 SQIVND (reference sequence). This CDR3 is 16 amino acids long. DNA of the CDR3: TGTGCCAGCCGAGGGACATTTGGTGCTTTGAACTATGGCTACACCTTC. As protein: CASRGTFGALNYGYTF.

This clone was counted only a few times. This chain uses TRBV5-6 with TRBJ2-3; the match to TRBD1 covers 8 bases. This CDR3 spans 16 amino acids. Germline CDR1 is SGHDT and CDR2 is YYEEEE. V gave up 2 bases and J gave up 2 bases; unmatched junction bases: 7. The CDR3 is CASSFGQGASTDTQYF. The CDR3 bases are TGTGCCAGCAGCTTTGGGCAGGGGGCATCCACAGATACGCAGTATTTT.

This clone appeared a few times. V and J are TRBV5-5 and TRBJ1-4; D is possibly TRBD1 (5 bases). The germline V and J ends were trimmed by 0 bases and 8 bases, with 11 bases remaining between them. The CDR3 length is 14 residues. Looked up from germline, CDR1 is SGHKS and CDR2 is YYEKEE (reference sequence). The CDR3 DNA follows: TGTGCCAGCAGCTTGGCCATTGCAGGGGAAAAACTGTTTTTT. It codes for CASSLAIAGEKLFF.

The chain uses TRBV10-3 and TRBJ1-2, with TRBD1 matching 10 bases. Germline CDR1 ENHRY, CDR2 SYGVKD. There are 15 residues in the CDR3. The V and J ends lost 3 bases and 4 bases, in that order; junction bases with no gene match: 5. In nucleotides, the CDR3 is TGTGCCATCAGTGACCCGACAGGGGGCATCTATGGCTACACCTTC. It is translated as CAISDPTGGIYGYTF.

The CDR3 nucleotides are TGTGCCAGCAGTAGACAGGGGAATCAAGCTTTCTTT. This translates into CASSRQGNQAFF. The V and J genes are TRBV6-2 or TRBV6-3 and TRBJ1-1, with TRBD1 matching over 8 bases. Unmatched junction bases numbered 5, after V lost 5 bases and J lost 9 bases. The CDR3 covers 12 residues. Germline CDR1 MNHEY, CDR2 SVGEGT.

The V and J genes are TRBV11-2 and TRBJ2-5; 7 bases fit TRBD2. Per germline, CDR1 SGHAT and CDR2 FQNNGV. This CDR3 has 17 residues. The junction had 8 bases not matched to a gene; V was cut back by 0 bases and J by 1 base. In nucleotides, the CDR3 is TGTGCCAGCAGCTTAGATCAAGCAGTAGCGGGCCAAGAGACCCAGTACTTC. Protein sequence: CASSLDQAVAGQETQYF.

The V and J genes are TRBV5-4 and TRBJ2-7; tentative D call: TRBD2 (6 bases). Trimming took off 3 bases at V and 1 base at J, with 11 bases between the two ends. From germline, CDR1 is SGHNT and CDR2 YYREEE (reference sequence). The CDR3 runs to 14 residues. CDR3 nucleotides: TGTGCCAGCAGCTCCCCCGGGACTTCCTACGAGCAGTACTTC. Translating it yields CASSSPGTSYEQYF.

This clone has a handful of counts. CDR3 sequence: CASSLGQSAGELFF. CDR3 bases: TGTGCCAGCAGCTTAGGCCAGAGCGCCGGGGAGCTGTTTTTT. V usage is TRBV11-3 and J usage is TRBJ2-2; D is undetermined. The CDR3 contains 14 residues. With 1 base removed from V and 6 bases from J, the gap between germline ends came to 9 bases. Per the germline V gene, CDR1 is SGHNT and CDR2 is YENEEA.

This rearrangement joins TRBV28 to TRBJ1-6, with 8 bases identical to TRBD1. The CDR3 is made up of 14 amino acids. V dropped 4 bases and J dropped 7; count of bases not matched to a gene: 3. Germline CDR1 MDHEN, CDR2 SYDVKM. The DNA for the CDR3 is TGTGCCAGCAGTTACGGACAGGGAAATTCACCCCTCCACTTT. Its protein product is CASSYGQGNSPLHF.

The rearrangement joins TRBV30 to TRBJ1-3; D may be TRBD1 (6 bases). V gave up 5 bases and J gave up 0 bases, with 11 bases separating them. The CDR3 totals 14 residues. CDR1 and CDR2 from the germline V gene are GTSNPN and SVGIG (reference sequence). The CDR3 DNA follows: TGTGCCTGGGGCCGGGACACCTCTGGAAACACCATATATTTT. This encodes CAWGRDTSGNTIYF.